The 5 T cell receptor beta chains presented below share a single source sample, sequenced in a study of CD8 T cells in Susac syndrome. Reverse transcription of about 0.5 to 1 ug RNA was carried out with random hexamers. TCRdb reprocessed the immunoSEQ multiplex PCR reads via MiXCR and lists one record per CDR3 protein. The data contain about 400,000 distinct CDR3 sequences, approximately 85% of them singletons. The sample taken for sequencing was CD8+ T cells from PBMCs. Receptors were obtained from a human donor with multiple sclerosis.

The V gene is TRBV7-8, the J gene TRBJ1-3, with a possible D match to TRBD1 (6 bases). The length of the CDR3 is 16 residues. Trimming took 4 bases from V and 2 from J, leaving 15 bases between them. CDR1 and CDR2 (germline): SGHVS, FQNEAQ. For the CDR3, the DNA is TGTGCCAGCAGCTCTCTAGGGGGGGCGCCTGGAAACACCATATATTTT. Its translation is CASSSLGGAPGNTIYF.

The V and J genes are TRBV29-1 and TRBJ2-1, with 14 bases lining up with TRBD2. The last part of the DNA fits TRBJ2-7 better; the J call may be wrong. The CDR3 extends over 17 amino acids. CDR1 and CDR2 (germline): SQVTM, ANQGSEA. The CDR3 region has the DNA TGCAGCGTTGAGCAGACTAGCGGGAGGGCCATCTACAATGAGCAGTACTTC. It codes for CSVEQTSGRAIYNEQYF.

The chain uses TRBV12-3 or TRBV12-4 and TRBJ2-5, with D hard to call. The germline V and J ends were trimmed by 1 base and 5 bases, with 8 bases remaining between them. This CDR3 spans 13 amino acids. The CDR3, as DNA: TGTGCCAGCAGTTTAGTGCAGTTTGAGACCCAGTACTTC. This translates into CASSLVQFETQYF.

The genes are TRBV15 and TRBJ2-5, with unresolved D. Germline V gives CDR1 LNHNV, CDR2 YYDKDF (reference sequence). CDR3 length equals 14 residues. The V and J ends lost 5 bases and 2 bases respectively, with 12 bases between them. CDR3 loop: CATSPRAQQETQYF. The CDR3 coding sequence is TGTGCCACCAGCCCCCGGGCTCAACAAGAGACCCAGTACTTC.

The chain joins TRBV6-5 to TRBJ1-2; D might be TRBD1 (5 bases). Germline CDR1 and CDR2: MNHEY and SVGAGI. The CDR3 loop spans 14 amino acids. V was shortened by 5 bases and J by 4 bases, with 14 bases between the two germline ends. The CDR3 spells CASSAGTVAYGYTF. CDR3 in DNA: TGTGCCAGCAGTGCCGGGACTGTCGCCTATGGCTACACCTTC.